Below are 26 T cell receptor beta chains sequenced from a single sample in a study of post-analysis software for immune sequencing data. Included in the TCR beta cDNA libraries were unique molecular identifiers. A single record per CDR3 protein comes from TCRdb applying MiXCR to the PCR reads. The sample consists of about 540,000 distinct CDR3 sequences, approximately 34% of them appearing once. Study-level points and caveats: The study found TRBV5-6, TRBV5-1 and TRBV20-1 among about five TRBV segments more frequent in patients than controls.

No antigens are known for them. The sample consisted of blood. These receptor sequences come from a girl aged 2 to 17 with multiple sclerosis.

The table lists this clonotype with a few counts. The CDR3 bases are TGTGCCAGCAGTACCATGCGGGGTTCACCCCTCCACTTT. It is translated as CASSTMRGSPLHF. The genes are TRBV2 and TRBJ1-6; D remains unclear. Trimming took off 5 bases at V and 9 bases at J, with 11 bases between the two ends. Germline CDR1 and CDR2: SNHLY and FYNNEI. This CDR3 is built from 13 residues.

The chain couples TRBV4-1 to TRBJ1-5; D remains ambiguous. Per the germline V gene, CDR1 is MGHRA and CDR2 is YSYEKL. The CDR3 has 16 amino acids. Trimming removed 1 base at V and 4 bases at J, with 14 bases between. The CDR3 DNA is TGCGCCAGCAGCCAAGTACGGGGAGATACGAATCAGCCCCAGCATTTT. This translates into CASSQVRGDTNQPQHF.

V and J are TRBV6-6 and TRBJ2-1; no clear D. The CDR3 spans 14 residues. Germline CDR1 MNHNY, CDR2 SVGAGI (reference sequence). V lost 1 base, J lost 5 bases, and 9 bases lay in between. Here the CDR3 DNA reads TGTGCCAGCAGTTACTACGCTAGTAACAATGAGCAGTTCTTC. Amino acid sequence: CASSYYASNNEQFF.

This clonotype has ten or more counts. The V gene is TRBV20-1, the J gene TRBJ2-7; no clear D gene. The germline V and J ends were trimmed by 1 base and 1 base, with 17 bases remaining between them. The CDR3 spans 16 residues. Per the germline V gene, CDR1 is DFQATT and CDR2 is SNEGSKA (reference sequence). The CDR3 is CSARVADALRSYEQYF. The CDR3 region has the DNA TGCAGTGCTAGAGTGGCGGACGCACTCAGATCCTACGAGCAGTACTTC.

The V call is TRBV18, the J call TRBJ2-1, with TRBD2 matching 8 bases. V shed 3 bases and J 7 bases; nucleotides not matched to a gene: 2. Per the germline V gene, CDR1 is KGHSH and CDR2 is LQKENI. This CDR3 is 13 amino acids long. This chain's CDR3 is CASSPSSGNEQFF. DNA for the CDR3: TGTGCCAGCTCACCTTCTAGCGGGAATGAGCAGTTCTTC.

This rearrangement joins TRBV28 to TRBJ1-2, with 8 bases matching TRBD1. J gave up 8 bases and V 5 bases, and 13 bases lay outside the gene matches. The CDR3 covers 15 residues. Germline V CDR1 and CDR2: MDHEN, SYDVKM. CDR3 region: CASSVVQGEMRGYTF. The CDR3 DNA reads as TGTGCCAGCAGTGTAGTACAGGGGGAGATGAGAGGCTACACCTTC.

J is TRBJ2-7 and V is TRBV11-2; 12 bases agree with TRBD1. Trimming at V came to 3 bases and at J to 1 base, leaving 7 bases not matched to a gene. Germline lookup yields CDR1 SGHAT and CDR2 FQNNGV. The length of the CDR3 is 17 residues. For the CDR3, the DNA is TGTGCCAGCAGCTTCGGGACAGGGGGCGCGTGGTCCTACGAGCAGTACTTC. Translated: CASSFGTGGAWSYEQYF.

This chain connects TRBV11-2 to TRBJ2-3; D not certain. This CDR3 has 14 amino acids. Looked up from germline, CDR1 is SGHAT and CDR2 is FQNNGV. Trimming removed 5 bases at V and 7 bases at J, with 16 bases between. The CDR3 DNA follows: TGTGCCAGCAGCCCACTTGCTAGTGTTAATACGCAGTATTTT. The encoded protein is CASSPLASVNTQYF.

About this clonotype itself: The junction departs from the called germline gene at one end, perhaps through a read error. V usage is TRBV11-2 and J usage is TRBJ2-1, with unresolved D. This CDR3 is built from 14 residues. CDR1 and CDR2 (germline): SGHAT, FQNNGV. The CDR3 DNA follows: TGTGCCGGCAGCTTAGATCTGAAGAGGAATGAGCAGTTCTTC. This sequence encodes CAGSLDLKRNEQFF. The whole variable domain, filled in from reference TRBV11-2 and TRBJ2-1, reads EAGVAQSPRYKIIEKRQSVAFWCNPISGHATLYWYQQILGQGPKLLIQFQNNGVVDDSQLPKDRFSAERLKGVDSTLKIQPAKLEDSAVYLCAGSLDLKRNEQFFGPGTRLTVL.

The chain combines TRBV9 with TRBJ2-5, with 9 bases that match TRBD2. The CDR3 sequence is 15 residues long. The germline V gene has CDR1 SGDLS and CDR2 YYNGEE. J lost 4 bases, V lost 3 bases, and 7 bases had no gene match. The CDR3, as DNA: TGTGCCAGCAGCGCTGGACTAGCGAAGGGAGAGACCCAGTACTTC. The encoded protein is CASSAGLAKGETQYF.

This clonotype appeared a few times. The genes are TRBV20-1 and TRBJ1-2, with TRBD1 as a possible D gene (5 bases). In germline, CDR1 is DFQATT, CDR2 SNEGSKA (reference sequence). The CDR3 loop spans 14 amino acids. V was trimmed by 4 bases and J by 3 bases, leaving 15 bases between them. CDR3 in DNA: TGCAGTGCTATCACGGTGGGCAGGGACTATGGCTACACCTTC. Translation: CSAITVGRDYGYTF.

The chain is built from TRBV2 and TRBJ1-5; unclear D gene. Germline V gene data show CDR1 as SNHLY and CDR2 as FYNNEI. The CDR3 loop spans 12 amino acids. With 6 bases removed from V and 7 bases from J, the gap between germline ends came to 10 bases. CDR3 region: CASSRDGQPQHF. In DNA, the CDR3 is TGTGCCAGCAGCCGGGATGGCCAGCCCCAGCATTTT.

This clonotype was seen repeatedly, ten times or more. The gene calls are TRBV7-3 and TRBJ2-1; D is perhaps TRBD1 or TRBD2 (7 bases each). Trimming cost V 3 bases and J 9 bases, with 15 bases left between them. The germline V gene encodes CDR1 SGHTA and CDR2 FQGTGA. The CDR3 runs to 14 residues. CDR3 coding DNA: TGTGCCAGCAGCTTCGCCAGGGGGGGTCGTGAGCAGTTCTTC. This gives the protein CASSFARGGREQFF.

CDR3 amino acids: CSAETGTTPGTQYF. CDR3 nucleotides: TGCAGCGCTGAGACCGGGACCACCCCAGGGACCCAGTACTTC. The chain has TRBV29-1 and TRBJ2-5, with D perhaps assigned TRBD1 or TRBD2 (5 bases each). CDR3 length: 14 amino acids. Germline V gene lookup returns CDR1 SQVTM and CDR2 ANQGSEA. Trimming took off 7 bases at V and 7 bases at J, with 22 bases between the two ends. The full variable domain, rest sourced from reference TRBV29-1 and TRBJ2-5, is SAVISQKPSRDICQRGTSLTIQCQVDSQVTMMFWYRQQPGQSLTLIATANQGSEATYESGFVIDKFPISRPNLTFSTLTVSNMSPEDSSIYLCSAETGTTPGTQYFGPGTRLLVL.

The chain employs TRBV20-1 and TRBJ2-1, with D possibly being TRBD2 (5 bases). The CDR3 spans 15 residues. Germline CDR1 reads DFQATT; CDR2 reads SNEGSKA (reference sequence). The ends were cut back, 6 bases at V and 7 bases at J, with 22 bases in the middle. This chain's CDR3 is CSAIEPPGMKNEQFF. CDR3 coding DNA: TGCAGTGCGATTGAGCCACCCGGGATGAAAAATGAGCAGTTCTTC.

A remark on this clonotype: This may arise from a read error, as a much more abundant clone is one base away. The chain links TRBV10-3 to TRBJ2-5; D tentatively fits TRBD1 or TRBD2 (5 bases each). Gene TRBJ2-1 matches the end of the DNA better, so the J call may be wrong. Germline CDR1 reads ENHRY; CDR2 reads SYGVKD. This CDR3 has 15 amino acids. CDR3 protein: CAISESGPSQETQFF. The CDR3 nucleotides read TGTGCCATCAGTGAGTCGGGACCGAGTCAAGAGACCCAGTTCTTC.

This chain joins TRBV20-1 and TRBJ2-5; 8 nucleotides agree with TRBD2. The CDR3 is 13 residues long. Trimming at V came to 3 bases and at J to 5 bases, leaving 5 bases not matched to a gene. Germline V gene lookup returns CDR1 DFQATT and CDR2 SNEGSKA (reference sequence). The CDR3 DNA follows: TGCAGTGCTAGCGGGGGGGCCATGGAGACCCAGTACTTC. Its protein is CSASGGAMETQYF.

This clonotype has a handful of counts. The J gene is TRBJ2-6, the V gene TRBV15; 10 bases match TRBD1. The germline V gene encodes CDR1 LNHNV and CDR2 YYDKDF (reference sequence). The V and J ends lost 2 bases and 0 bases, in that order; junction bases with no gene match: 7. This CDR3 spans 19 amino acids. The CDR3 is CATSRLAGTGASGANVLTF. CDR3 DNA: TGTGCCACCAGCAGATTAGCCGGGACAGGGGCCTCTGGGGCCAACGTCCTGACTTTC.

This sequence joins TRBV20-1 and TRBJ2-3, with TRBD2 matching 9 bases. There are 12 residues in the CDR3. Per the germline V gene, CDR1 is DFQATT and CDR2 is SNEGSKA (reference sequence). The CDR3 here is CGSGGMADTQYF. In DNA form, the CDR3 reads TGCGGTAGCGGGGGCATGGCAGATACGCAGTATTTT.

The chain links TRBV6-5 to TRBJ2-6; D assignment may be TRBD1 or TRBD2 (6 bases each). Looked up from germline, CDR1 is MNHEY and CDR2 is SVGAGI. The V and J ends lost 6 bases and 4 bases respectively, with 19 bases between them. This CDR3 is 17 amino acids long. Here the CDR3 DNA reads TGTGCCAGCAGCCCACTTAGGGGGGCGACCGGGGCCAACGTCCTGACTTTC. Amino acids: CASSPLRGATGANVLTF.

The gene calls are TRBV20-1 and TRBJ1-5, with a weak D call TRBD1 (6 bases). This CDR3 has 13 residues. The V end was cut by 1 base, the J end by 9 bases, with 13 bases between. CDR1 is DFQATT and CDR2 is SNEGSKA in the germline V gene (reference sequence). The CDR3 loop reads CSARGSGARPQHF. The CDR3 nucleotides read TGCAGTGCTAGAGGGTCGGGGGCCAGGCCCCAGCATTTT.

V is TRBV6-6 and J is TRBJ2-2; D remains unclear. CDR1 and CDR2 from the germline V gene are MNHNY and SVGAGI (reference sequence). Trimming took 2 bases from V and 0 from J, leaving 13 bases between them. The length of the CDR3 is 17 residues. This chain's CDR3 is CASSYGRSLANTGELFF. The CDR3 coding sequence is TGTGCCAGCAGTTACGGACGGTCCTTAGCGAACACCGGGGAGCTGTTTTTT.

This clonotype came up a few times. The gene calls are TRBV20-1 and TRBJ1-2, with unresolved D. Trimming pared 5 bases from V and 8 bases from J, leaving 12 bases between. CDR1 DFQATT and CDR2 SNEGSKA come from the germline V gene (reference sequence). This CDR3 is 11 amino acids long. CDR3 sequence: CSAPEGYGYTF. Written as DNA, the CDR3 is TGCAGTGCTCCGGAGGGCTACGGCTACACCTTC.

The chain employs TRBV5-1 and TRBJ2-6, with D unresolved. The CDR3 is made up of 18 amino acids. Germline V gene sequence: CDR1 SGHRS, CDR2 YFSETQ. V was cut by 0 bases and J by 2 bases, with 15 bases left in between. The CDR3 nucleotides are TGCGCCAGCAGCTTGGCCGCAACCTCCCGGGCTGGGGCCAACGTCCTGACTTTC. Its translation: CASSLAATSRAGANVLTF.

The chain couples TRBV29-1 to TRBJ2-5; 11 nucleotides line up with TRBD2. CDR1 SQVTM and CDR2 ANQGSEA come from the germline V gene. Germline trimming cut 5 bases from V and 11 bases from J; bases unmatched to any gene: 13. The CDR3 covers 14 residues. CDR3 protein: CSVSIAGGPHEQYF. As DNA, the CDR3 is TGCAGCGTTAGCATAGCGGGGGGGCCCCATGAGCAGTACTTC.

Here the CDR3 reads CASSGGDPNTEAFF. The CDR3 nucleotides read TGTGCCAGCAGCGGGGGGGACCCGAACACTGAAGCTTTCTTT. The chain uses TRBV9 and TRBJ1-1, with D tentatively TRBD1 (5 bases). The V end was cut by 3 bases, the J end by 1 base, with 10 bases between. This CDR3 has 14 amino acids. Germline-derived CDR1 and CDR2 are SGDLS and YYNGEE.